The clone carrying this T cell receptor beta chain has ten or more counts. Its antigen remains unidentified. This sample was taken from a study of T-cell reconstitution after alpha-beta-depleted transplantation in children. Study results and limitations: It was newly produced T cells that mostly accounted for T-cell counts and diversity one year after transplant. Surviving recipient T cells and thymic progenitors underlay high day-60 TCRbeta diversity in some patients. The origin of alpha-beta T cells about two months after transplant was reportedly several hundred expanded graft clones.

Unique molecular identifiers were incorporated during preparation of the TCRbeta library. Each CDR3 protein is one row after TCRdb ran MiXCR on the PCR reads. The sample lists approximately 500,000 distinct CDR3 sequences, roughly a tenth occurring once. Germline CDR1 is DFQATT and CDR2 is SNEGSKA (reference sequence). CDR3 size: 15 residues. The junction had 9 bases not matched to a gene; V was cut back by 3 bases and J by 6 bases. The clonotype originates from a child aged 2 to 10 with inherited bone marrow failure, due to receive a stem cell transplant. This material consisted of PBMCs, taken before TCRalphabeta/CD19-depleted stem cell transplant. The chain couples TRBV20-1 to TRBJ2-1; 9 nucleotides line up with TRBD2. The CDR3, as DNA: TGCAGTGCTAGGTCCGTAGCGGGAGTGGGCAATGAGCAGTTCTTC. Its translation is CSARSVAGVGNEQFF.